This is a list of T cell receptor beta chains from one sample in a study of identical twins. MiXCR was run by TCRdb on the 5' RACE reads, yielding one entry per CDR3 protein. The sample holds about 700,000 distinct CDR3 sequences, approximately 6.1% seen once. The specimen sequenced was naive T cells sorted from blood. Receptors were obtained from a young man in good health. CDR3s leave out the opening cysteine and the closing phenylalanine or tryptophan.

j_call v_call cdr3_aa
TRBJ2-1 TRBV30 AWSDGTFDYNEQF
TRBJ2-7 TRBV12-3/TRBV12-4 ASSSGTHYEQY
TRBJ2-3 TRBV6-5 ASSSGQVTDTQY
TRBJ2-7 TRBV20-1 SASHGGAYEQY
TRBJ2-7 TRBV20-1 SATHSGSSYEQY
TRBJ2-1 TRBV12-3/TRBV12-4 ASWDRGYEQF
TRBJ1-1 TRBV6-6 ASTQHGNTEAF
TRBJ2-3 TRBV15 ATSPLSGTDTQY
TRBJ1-5 TRBV20-1 SARDRDQPQH
TRBJ2-6 TRBV15 ATSIALGSGANVLT
TRBJ2-1 TRBV5-6 ASSPLEGEQF